Listed below are T cell receptor beta chains from one sample, sequenced in a study of blood T cell repertoires in COVID-19. The method was immunoSEQ multiplex PCR; TCRdb's version includes in-frame clones alone and lacks a portion of them. The sample lists 230,000 or so clones; 80% to 90% were seen once. The sequencing sample was made of peripheral blood. All receptors derive from a woman of 80 years or more with COVID-19, enrolled during active disease. Each CDR3 is given with its conserved first and last residue. The D gene is left open where the match is weak. For some rows the clone size is stated as once, few or many, or as a class when expanded; others skip it.

clone_size	d_call	v_call	j_call	cdr3_length	cdr3_nt	cdr3_aa
once	NA	TRBV4-1	TRBJ1-1	14	TGCGCCAGCAGCCAAGGGGGCACTGGGACTGAAGCTTTCTTT	CASSQGGTGTEAFF
NA	TRBD1	TRBV19	TRBJ1-3	13	TGTGCCAGTACCGGGACAGGGGGAAACACCATATATTTT	CASTGTGGNTIYF
NA	NA	TRBV7-3	TRBJ2-6	15	TGTGCCAGCAAAGTAGGGGAATCTGGGGCCAACGTCCTGACTTTC	CASKVGESGANVLTF
NA	NA	TRBV25-1	TRBJ2-7	12	TGTGCCAGCTCAGTCTACGGGAACGAGCAGTACTTC	CASSVYGNEQYF
NA	NA	TRBV11-3	TRBJ1-1	13	TGTGCCAGCAGCGAACAGGGTGGAACTGAAGCTTTCTTT	CASSEQGGTEAFF
NA	NA	TRBV5-6	TRBJ1-2	14	TGTGCCAGCAGCTTGGTGGGCACCCCCCCCGGCTACACCTTC	CASSLVGTPPGYTF
NA	NA	TRBV7-3	TRBJ2-1	17	TGTGCCAGCAGCTTAACCCCGTTGCAGGGCTCCTACAATGAGCAGTTCTTC	CASSLTPLQGSYNEQFF
NA	NA	TRBV18	TRBJ1-3	15	TGTGCCAGCTCACCATCTCAAAGCGATGGAAACACCATATATTTT	CASSPSQSDGNTIYF
NA	TRBD2	TRBV5-1	TRBJ2-5	16	TGCGCCAGCAGCTTGGCCCCAGCGGGGGGTGGGGAGACCCAGTACTTC	CASSLAPAGGGETQYF
NA	NA	TRBV13	TRBJ2-7	14	TGTGCCAGCAGCTCCTTAGCGGTCCCTGAAGAGCAGTACTTC	CASSSLAVPEEQYF
few	NA	TRBV7-2	TRBJ1-4	16	TGTGCCAGCAGCTTAGGCCCCTCGACTGCTGTTGAAAAACTGTTTTTT	CASSLGPSTAVEKLFF
NA	NA	TRBV7-6	TRBJ2-6	16	TGTGCCAGCAGCCCTTTTGAGGTGGCTGGGGCCAACGTCCTGACTTTC	CASSPFEVAGANVLTF
once	NA	TRBV2	TRBJ1-4	15	TGTGCCAGCAGTCCTATCGACAGGTTAATGAGGAAACTGTTTTTT	CASSPIDRLMRKLFF